This T cell receptor (beta chain) originates from a study of blood T cells in healthy people across ages. Findings and limits, study-wide: There was a strong correlation between TCR beta diversity and naive T cell percentage.

Concerning this clonotype itself: As yet, its antigen is unknown.

A sample-barcoded 5' primer and a J-beta primer mix were used in a second PCR of roughly 7 to 12 cycles. MiXCR was run by TCRdb on the 5' RACE reads, yielding one entry per CDR3 protein. Here the sample spans some 700,000 distinct CDR3 sequences, approximately 43% being singletons. The sample providers were healthy Caucasian people from Russia, aged about 6 to 90. PBMCs numbering at least 7 million were isolated per sample. Per the germline V gene, CDR1 is DFQATT and CDR2 is SNEGSKA (reference sequence). Trimming took off 5 bases at V and 8 bases at J, with 9 bases between the two ends. CDR3 size: 11 residues.

Input material: blood. The clonotype was recovered from an older woman in good health. The genes are TRBV20-1 and TRBJ1-4, with a possible D match to TRBD1 (5 bases). In DNA, the CDR3 is TGCAGTGCTTACAGGCGGGAAAAACTGTTTTTT. Protein sequence: CSAYRREKLFF.